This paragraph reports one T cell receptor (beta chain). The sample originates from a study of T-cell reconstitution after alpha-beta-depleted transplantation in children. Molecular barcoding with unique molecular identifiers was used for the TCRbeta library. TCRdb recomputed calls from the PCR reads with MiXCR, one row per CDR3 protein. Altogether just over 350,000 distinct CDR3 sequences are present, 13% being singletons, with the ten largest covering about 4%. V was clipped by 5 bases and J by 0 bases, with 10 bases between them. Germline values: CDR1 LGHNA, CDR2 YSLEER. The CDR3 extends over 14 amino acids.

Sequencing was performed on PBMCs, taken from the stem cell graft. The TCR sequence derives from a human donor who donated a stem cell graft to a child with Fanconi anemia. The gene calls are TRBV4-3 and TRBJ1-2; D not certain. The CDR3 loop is CASSSLTANYGYTF. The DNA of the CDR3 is TGCGCCAGCAGCTCTCTAACAGCTAACTATGGCTACACCTTC.